This TCR beta chain was obtained from a study of blood T cells in healthy people across ages. Notes on the study in general: Estimates of diversity drawn from one million T cells were considered underestimates.

CDR1 is MNHEY, CDR2 SMNVEV, per germline (reference sequence). Trimming took 5 bases from V and 5 from J, leaving 10 bases between them. The CDR3 has 13 residues. A second PCR, run for about 6 to 11 cycles, used a sample-barcoded 5' primer plus a J-beta primer mix. TCRdb re-called the 5' RACE reads with MiXCR, one entry per CDR3 protein. This table has around 850,000 distinct CDR3 sequences, around 34% appearing once. Concerning this clonotype: The antigen remains unidentified.

This chain joins TRBV27 and TRBJ2-1, with unresolved D. Material for sequencing was blood. This receptor was identified in a man aged 18-30 years in good health. CDR3 residues: CASSPNINNEQFF. Written as DNA, the CDR3 is TGTGCCAGCAGTCCAAATATTAACAATGAGCAGTTCTTC.